Included here is one TCR beta chain sequence, with context. Repertoires were generated with immunoSEQ multiplex PCR, while TCRdb's copy carries only in-frame clones and drops some. The sample holds approximately 190,000 clones, more than 85% seen once. In germline, CDR1 is SQVTM, CDR2 ANQGSEA. The CDR3 length is 13 residues. V shed 4 bases, J shed 3 bases, and the junction held 5 bases outside the gene matches. The data stem from a study of blood T cell repertoires in COVID-19. Study-level background: Recovered Cohort 3 donors showed two negative PCRs, clearance, or symptom resolution. Specimens from acute and convalescent COVID-19 originated in the United States, Italy and Spain. The analysed material was cDNA or gDNA that came from T cells, B-cell-depleted T cells, or PBMCs.

This sequence originates from a woman aged 35 to 49 in a cohort exposed to, infected with or recovered from COVID-19 (not recorded which). The sample taken for sequencing was PBMCs or T cells enriched from blood (not recorded which). V gene TRBV29-1 combines with J gene TRBJ2-7; TRBD1 aligns across 8 bases. The CDR3 loop is CSVVSDRGYEQYF. The CDR3 coding sequence is TGCAGCGTTGTCTCCGACAGGGGCTACGAGCAGTACTTC.